These 17 T cell receptor beta chains were sequenced from one sample in a study of blood T cell repertoires in COVID-19. Assay: immunoSEQ multiplex PCR; the TCRdb copy retains only in-frame clones and omits some. The profile shows 250,000 to 300,000 clones, around 90% of them singletons. Material for sequencing was peripheral blood. These TCRs come from a man between 50 and 59 years old with acute or convalescent COVID-19.

The chain links TRBV7-2 to TRBJ2-1, with D perhaps matching TRBD2 (5 bases). The CDR3 consists of 15 residues. V dropped 5 bases and J dropped 0 bases, with 11 bases sitting between them. The germline V gene encodes CDR1 SGHTA and CDR2 FQGNSA. The CDR3 reads CASSLSGTSYNEQFF. The DNA of the CDR3 is TGTGCCAGCAGCCTAAGCGGAACCTCCTACAATGAGCAGTTCTTC.

This rearrangement joins TRBV30 to TRBJ2-7, with D perhaps matching TRBD2 (6 bases). V lost 7 bases, J lost 0 bases, and 13 bases lay in between. CDR3 length: 13 amino acids. Per the germline V gene, CDR1 is GTSNPN and CDR2 is SVGIG (reference sequence). CDR3 DNA sequence: TGTGCCTCGGACGGGGGAAACTCCTACGAGCAGTACTTC. This gives the protein CASDGGNSYEQYF.

As to this clone: This CDR3 is also generated by other DNA sequences in the sample. The chain has TRBV3-1 (or the pseudogene TRBV3-2) and TRBJ2-2, with a weak D call TRBD1 (5 bases). This CDR3 has 13 residues. The V and J ends lost 4 bases and 4 bases respectively, with 7 bases between them. CDR1 is LGHDT, CDR2 YNNKEL, per germline (reference sequence). The CDR3 bases are TGTGCCAGCAGCCTCCAGGGCACCGGGGAGCTGTTTTTT. Residues: CASSLQGTGELFF.

In nucleotides, the CDR3 is TGTGCTAGTGGTTTGACGCAGGGGGCTTTGCGCGAAAACATTCAGTACTTC. The encoded protein is CASGLTQGALRENIQYF. The chain joins TRBV12-5 to TRBJ2-4; 8 positions match TRBD1. Germline CDR1 is LGHNT and CDR2 is FRNRAP. This CDR3 spans 17 amino acids. The trim removed 2 bases at V and 5 bases at J, leaving 11 bases unmatched.

This chain connects TRBV18 to TRBJ2-1, with 9 bases identical to TRBD2. The germline V gene encodes CDR1 KGHSH and CDR2 LQKENI. J gave up 4 bases and V 3 bases, and 4 bases lay outside the gene matches. There are 15 residues in the CDR3. CDR3 sequence reads: CASSPIAGAYNEQFF. The CDR3 nucleotides read TGTGCCAGCTCACCCATAGCGGGGGCATACAATGAGCAGTTCTTC.

The chain couples TRBV6-5 to TRBJ1-2; D perhaps matches TRBD1 (5 bases). V was shortened by 5 bases and J by 6 bases, with 19 bases between the two germline ends. The length of the CDR3 is 15 residues. Germline V gene sequence: CDR1 MNHEY, CDR2 SVGAGI. The CDR3 loop is CASSIGEGVPDGYTF. In DNA, the CDR3 is TGTGCCAGCAGTATAGGAGAAGGGGTCCCCGATGGCTACACCTTC.

This clone has just a few counts. This rearrangement joins TRBV5-4 to TRBJ1-1; TRBD1 might be the D (5 bases). The CDR3 spans 15 residues. Germline V gene lookup returns CDR1 SGHNT and CDR2 YYREEE (reference sequence). Trimming took off 4 bases at V and 0 bases at J, with 13 bases between the two ends. DNA of the CDR3: TGTGCCAGCAGCCCGGAACAGGCCATGAACACTGAAGCTTTCTTT. Protein sequence: CASSPEQAMNTEAFF.

This clone was seen a few times. The chain employs TRBV3-1 (or the pseudogene TRBV3-2) and TRBJ1-1, with 7 bases aligning to TRBD1. Germline CDR1 and CDR2: LGHDT and YNNKEL (reference sequence). J gave up 4 bases and V 2 bases, and 4 bases lay outside the gene matches. The CDR3 is 14 amino acids. The CDR3 sequence is CASSQLNRGTEAFF. The CDR3 nucleotides read TGTGCCAGCAGCCAATTGAACAGGGGCACTGAAGCTTTCTTT.

The J gene is TRBJ2-7, the V gene TRBV6-5; TRBD1 agrees at 11 bases. Germline lookup yields CDR1 MNHEY and CDR2 SVGAGI. The CDR3 is 15 amino acids. The trim removed 2 bases at V and 4 bases at J, leaving 4 bases unmatched. Written as DNA, the CDR3 is TGTGCCAGCAGTTACGGGGGGACAGGGGGATACGAGCAGTACTTC. Translated, it gives CASSYGGTGGYEQYF.

J is TRBJ1-6 and V is TRBV5-5, with 8 bases that match TRBD1. Unmatched junction bases numbered 5, after V lost 4 bases and J lost 11 bases. The V gene's germline CDR1 is SGHKS and CDR2 YYEKEE (reference sequence). This CDR3 comprises 13 residues. CDR3 DNA sequence: TGTGCCAGCAGCCCCGACAGGGGAGCACCCCTCCACTTT. Translation: CASSPDRGAPLHF.

V usage is TRBV14 and J usage is TRBJ1-4; D ambiguous. Germline CDR1 is SGHDN and CDR2 is FVKESK. The CDR3 has 13 residues. With 1 base removed from V and 7 bases from J, the gap between germline ends came to 7 bases. DNA for the CDR3: TGTGCCAGCAGCCAAGGGGAGGCTGAAAAACTGTTTTTT. Translated, it gives CASSQGEAEKLFF.

This sequence joins TRBV12-5 and TRBJ2-7; D may be TRBD1 (5 bases). This CDR3 region has 16 residues. Germline V gene lookup returns CDR1 LGHNT and CDR2 FRNRAP. V lost 1 base, J lost 6 bases, and 19 bases lay in between. In DNA, the CDR3 is TGTGCTAGTGGTTTGGGCTCATCAGGGCGGCTTCCCGAGCAGTACTTC. As protein: CASGLGSSGRLPEQYF.

V is TRBV5-6 and J is TRBJ2-1; TRBD2 matches 10 bases. Trimming cost V 4 bases and J 7 bases; bases outside gene matches: 11. The CDR3 is made up of 16 amino acids. Looked up from germline, CDR1 is SGHDT and CDR2 is YYEEEE. CDR3 coding DNA: TGTGCCAGCAGCCATCTAAAGCGGGGGGGCCGGAATGAGCAGTTCTTC. Amino acid sequence: CASSHLKRGGRNEQFF.

The CDR3: CAWSARGSLGYTF. The DNA for the CDR3 is TGTGCCTGGAGTGCCCGGGGGAGCCTTGGCTACACCTTC. The chain has TRBV30 and TRBJ1-2; perhaps TRBD1 as D (5 bases). The CDR3 totals 13 residues. In germline, CDR1 is GTSNPN, CDR2 SVGIG (reference sequence). Trimming stripped 1 base from V and 7 bases from J, with 13 bases between.

This clone has only one observation. The rearrangement joins TRBV6-2 or TRBV6-3 to TRBJ1-6; the match to TRBD1 covers 9 bases. Germline V gene sequence: CDR1 MNHEY, CDR2 SVGEGT. The CDR3 loop spans 13 amino acids. V lost 7 bases and J lost 9; bases outside the gene matches: 4. DNA of the CDR3: TGTGCCAGCATCCCGGACAGGGGTTCACCCCTCCACTTT. It specifies CASIPDRGSPLHF.

In regard to this clone: Different DNA sequences within this sample yield the same CDR3. J is TRBJ1-6 and V is TRBV7-9; 9 bases line up with TRBD1. The germline gives CDR1 SEHNR, CDR2 FQNEAQ (reference sequence). The CDR3 contains 14 residues. V lost 5 bases, J lost 7 bases, and 3 bases stayed unmatched. CDR3: CASSPGQGNSPLHF. The CDR3 nucleotides read TGTGCCAGCAGCCCCGGACAGGGGAATTCACCCCTCCACTTT.

CDR3 sequence: CASSQGETLAFF. The CDR3 nucleotides read TGTGCCAGCAGCCAAGGGGAGACCTTAGCTTTCTTT. J is TRBJ1-1 and V is TRBV3-1 (or the pseudogene TRBV3-2); D unclear. This CDR3 region has 12 residues. The V and J ends lost 1 base and 10 bases respectively, with 10 bases between them. In germline, CDR1 is LGHDT, CDR2 YNNKEL (reference sequence).